This T cell receptor (beta chain) was observed in a study of blood T cell repertoires in COVID-19 (dated by TCRdb to 2020 to 2022). About the investigation overall: Samples from collaborators originated in the United States, Italy and Spain and spanned both the acute and convalescent phases of COVID-19. The prospective study material was composed of cDNA or gDNA derived from T cells, B-cell-depleted T cells, or PBMCs. Subjects who had been exposed to COVID-19, were actively infected with it, or had recovered from it provided the deeply sampled blood TCRbeta repertoires that made up the dataset. The repertoires were made available in a free public database intended to serve as a resource for research on the immune response to SARS-CoV-2. Samples were obtained from the ongoing ImmuneRACE study (first 160 participants) and from over 1,000 subjects provided by 6 global collaborators. A de-identified subject ID, COVID-19 status, age in years and sex were almost always included in the sample metadata. Where HLA class I and class II types were available, the types were taken from metadata supplied by the sample provider, not from assay-based typing.

General findings and caveats noted by the study authors: How much clinical and demographic metadata was included differed by source and by participant, and the metadata was provided uncurated.

The germline V gene specifies KGHDR as CDR1 and SFDVKD as CDR2. The cysteine opens and the phenylalanine closes a CDR3 of 16 amino acids. Just the 48-base CDR3 DNA is kept, in frame starting at base 1. Deletion took 1 base off V and 9 bases off J, with a span of 18 bases between the germline ends. The collaborating institutions used their own protocols to collect whole blood in K2EDTA tubes. For TCRbeta analysis, collaborators shipped samples as frozen whole blood, isolated PBMCs, or DNA extracted from either of those sample types. With regard to this clone: Its antigen remains unidentified. No base qualities exist here, and no much larger clone lies one base off it.

TCRbeta CDR3 regions were amplified from genomic DNA by means of the immunoSEQ Assay, a bias-controlled multiplex PCR. For the original study's pipeline: Within the assay, amplification of reference gene primers was used to estimate how many nucleated cells each sample contained. Sequence reads were collapsed and filtered to measure the absolute abundance of every unique TCRbeta CDR3 rearrangement. For each sample, productive Simpson clonality was calculated by taking the square root of Simpson's diversity index across productive rearrangements. The clones in this table, taken by TCRdb from immuneACCESS, are in-frame only. Not every clone is retained; where verified, under half of the shortfall comes from an unresolved V gene, and the cause of the rest is unknown. D and trimming were read from the DNA, whereas the V and J calls and clone size are those reported in that table. Counted in this sample were approximately 390,000 clones; roughly 90% of them appeared once. About 7% of the sample comes from the top ten.

The source material was peripheral blood. The sequence joins TRBV24-1 to TRBJ2-1, with a tentative D gene TRBD1 over 5 matching bases. The sequence was collected from a man aged 18 to 29 with active or convalescent COVID-19. The sequenced DNA is TGTGCCACCAGTGATTTCGGGCAGGGCTCCGCTTGTGAGCAGTTCTTC. Protein translation: CATSDFGQGSACEQFF.